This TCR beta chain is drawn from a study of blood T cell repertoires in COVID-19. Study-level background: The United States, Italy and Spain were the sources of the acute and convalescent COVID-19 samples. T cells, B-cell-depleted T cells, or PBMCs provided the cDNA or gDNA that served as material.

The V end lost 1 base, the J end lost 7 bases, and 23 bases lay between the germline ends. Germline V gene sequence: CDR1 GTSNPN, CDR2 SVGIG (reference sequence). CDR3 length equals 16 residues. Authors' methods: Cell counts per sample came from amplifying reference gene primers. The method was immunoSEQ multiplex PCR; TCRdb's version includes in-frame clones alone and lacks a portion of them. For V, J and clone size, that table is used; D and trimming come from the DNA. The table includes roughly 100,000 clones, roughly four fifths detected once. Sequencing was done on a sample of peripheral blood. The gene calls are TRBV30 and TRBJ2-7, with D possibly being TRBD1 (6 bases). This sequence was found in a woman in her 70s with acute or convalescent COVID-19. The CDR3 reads CAWSGVGRGAPREQYF. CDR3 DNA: TGTGCCTGGAGTGGGGTGGGCAGGGGAGCTCCTCGTGAGCAGTACTTC.